In its sample, the clone carrying this T cell receptor (beta chain) was seen many times. These data are taken from a study of low-dose radiotherapy and immunotherapy resistance in tumors. The junction had 7 bases not matched to a gene; V was cut back by 4 bases and J by 8 bases. Germline CDR1 SGHRS, CDR2 YFSETQ. The CDR3 extends over 14 amino acids. TRAV and TRBV primers primed cDNA for both TCRalpha and TCRbeta. The authors ran 15 to 25 PCR cycles to amplify TCRs with a constant-region primer and V-primer adapter. Isolated mRNA underwent amplification via in vitro transcription. TCRdb itself ran the reads through MiXCR, one entry per CDR3 protein. The table records over 70,000 distinct CDR3 sequences, around 31% of them present only once. Time point noted: before trial treatment. Treatment of the donors consisted of nivolumab and ipilimumab (plus aspirin, low-dose cyclophosphamide and low-dose radiotherapy).

Source: PBMCs, taken before treatment. The receptor's source is a female donor with ovarian cancer. The genes are TRBV5-1 and TRBJ2-2, with 8 bases that match TRBD2. Here the CDR3 reads CASSISGRAGELFF. CDR3 coding DNA: TGCGCCAGCAGCATCAGCGGGAGAGCGGGGGAGCTGTTTTTT.